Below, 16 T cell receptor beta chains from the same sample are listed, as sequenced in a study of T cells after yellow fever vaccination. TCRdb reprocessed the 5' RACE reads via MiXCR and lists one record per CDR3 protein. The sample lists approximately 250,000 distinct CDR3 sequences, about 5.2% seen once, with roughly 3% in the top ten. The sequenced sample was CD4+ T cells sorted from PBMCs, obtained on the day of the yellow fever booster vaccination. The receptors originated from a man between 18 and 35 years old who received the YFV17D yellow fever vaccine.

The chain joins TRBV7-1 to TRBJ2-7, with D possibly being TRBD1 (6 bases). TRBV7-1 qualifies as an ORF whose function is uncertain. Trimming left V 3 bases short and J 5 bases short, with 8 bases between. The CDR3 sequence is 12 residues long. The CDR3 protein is CASSSGGNEQYV. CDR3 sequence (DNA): TGTGCCAGCAGCTCTGGGGGCAACGAGCAGTACGTC.

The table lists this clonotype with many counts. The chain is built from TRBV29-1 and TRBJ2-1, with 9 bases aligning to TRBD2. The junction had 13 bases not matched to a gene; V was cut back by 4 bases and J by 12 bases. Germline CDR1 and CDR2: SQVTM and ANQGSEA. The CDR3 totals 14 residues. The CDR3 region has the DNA TGCAGCGTTGGAAGGGTAGCGGGGGAGATCCTGCAGTTCTTC. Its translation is CSVGRVAGEILQFF.

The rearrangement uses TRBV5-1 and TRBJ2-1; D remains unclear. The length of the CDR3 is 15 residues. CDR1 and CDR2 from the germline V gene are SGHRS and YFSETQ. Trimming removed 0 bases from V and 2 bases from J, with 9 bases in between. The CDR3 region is CASSLGAGPYNEQFF. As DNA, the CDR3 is TGCGCCAGCAGCTTGGGGGCAGGACCCTACAATGAGCAGTTCTTC. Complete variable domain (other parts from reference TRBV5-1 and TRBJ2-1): KAGVTQTPRYLIKTRGQQVTLSCSPISGHRSVSWYQQTPGQGLQFLFEYFSETQRNKGNFPGRFSGRQFSNSRSEMNVSTLELGDSALYLCASSLGAGPYNEQFFGPGTRLTVL.

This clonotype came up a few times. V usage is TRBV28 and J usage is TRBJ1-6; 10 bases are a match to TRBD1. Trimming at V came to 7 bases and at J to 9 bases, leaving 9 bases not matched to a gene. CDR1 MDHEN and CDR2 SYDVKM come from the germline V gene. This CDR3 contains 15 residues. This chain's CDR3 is CASTTTGTGVSPLHF. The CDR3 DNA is TGTGCCAGCACGACAACCGGGACAGGGGTTTCACCCCTCCACTTT.

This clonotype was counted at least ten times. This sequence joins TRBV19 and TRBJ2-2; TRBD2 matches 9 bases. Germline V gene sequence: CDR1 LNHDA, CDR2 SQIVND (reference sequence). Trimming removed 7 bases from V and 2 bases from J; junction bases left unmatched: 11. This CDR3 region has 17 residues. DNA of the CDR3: TGTGCCAGTAAGAGCGGTAGCGGGGGCCCCAACACCGGGGAGCTGTTTTTT. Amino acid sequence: CASKSGSGGPNTGELFF.

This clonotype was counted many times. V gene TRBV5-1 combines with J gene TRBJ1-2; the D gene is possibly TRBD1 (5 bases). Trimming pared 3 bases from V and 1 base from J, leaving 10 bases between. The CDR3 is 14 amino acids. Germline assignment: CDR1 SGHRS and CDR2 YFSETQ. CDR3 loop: CASSWTGDNYGYTF. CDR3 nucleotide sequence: TGCGCCAGCAGCTGGACGGGGGATAACTATGGCTACACCTTC.

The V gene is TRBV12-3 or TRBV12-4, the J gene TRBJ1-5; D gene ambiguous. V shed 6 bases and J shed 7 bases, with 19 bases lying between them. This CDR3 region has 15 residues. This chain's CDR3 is CASSPYGGGLQPQHF. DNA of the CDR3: TGTGCCAGCAGCCCCTACGGAGGAGGGCTACAGCCCCAGCATTTT.

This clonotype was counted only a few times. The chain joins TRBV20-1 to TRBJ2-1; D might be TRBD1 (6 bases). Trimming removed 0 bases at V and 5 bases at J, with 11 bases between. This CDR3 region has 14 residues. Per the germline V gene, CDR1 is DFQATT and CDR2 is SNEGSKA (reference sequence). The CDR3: CSAREKYRDNEQFF. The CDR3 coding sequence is TGCAGTGCTAGAGAGAAGTACAGGGACAATGAGCAGTTCTTC.

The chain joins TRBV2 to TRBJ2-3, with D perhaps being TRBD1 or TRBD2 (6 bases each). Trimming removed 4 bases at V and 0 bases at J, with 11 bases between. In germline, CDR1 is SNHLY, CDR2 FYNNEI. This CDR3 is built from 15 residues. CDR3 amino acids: CASSARGTSTDTQYF. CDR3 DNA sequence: TGTGCCAGCAGTGCAAGGGGGACTAGCACAGATACGCAGTATTTT.

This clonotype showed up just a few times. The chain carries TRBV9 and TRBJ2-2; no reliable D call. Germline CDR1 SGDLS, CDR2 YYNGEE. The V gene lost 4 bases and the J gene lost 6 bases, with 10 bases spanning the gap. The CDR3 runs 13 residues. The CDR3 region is CASSPTGSGELFF. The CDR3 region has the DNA TGTGCCAGCAGCCCTACCGGATCCGGGGAGCTGTTTTTT.

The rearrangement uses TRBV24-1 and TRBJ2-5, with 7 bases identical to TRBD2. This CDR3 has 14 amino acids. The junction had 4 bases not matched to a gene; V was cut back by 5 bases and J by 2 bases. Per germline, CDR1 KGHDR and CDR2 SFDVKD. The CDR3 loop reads CATSAGRGQETQYF. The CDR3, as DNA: TGTGCCACCAGTGCAGGGAGGGGACAAGAGACCCAGTACTTC.

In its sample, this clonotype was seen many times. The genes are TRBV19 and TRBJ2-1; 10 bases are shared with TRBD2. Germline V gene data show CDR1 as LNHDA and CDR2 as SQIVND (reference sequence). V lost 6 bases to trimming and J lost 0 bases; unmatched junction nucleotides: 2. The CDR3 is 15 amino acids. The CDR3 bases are TGTGCCAGTAGGTCTAGCGGGGGCTCCTACAATGAGCAGTTCTTC. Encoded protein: CASRSSGGSYNEQFF.

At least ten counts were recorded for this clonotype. The CDR3 nucleotides are TGTGCCAGCTCACCAAGAACAGGTGAGAATGAGCAGTTCTTC. This encodes CASSPRTGENEQFF. The chain has TRBV18 and TRBJ2-1; tentative D call: TRBD1 (5 bases). Trimming removed 2 bases at V and 7 bases at J, with 12 bases between. This CDR3 has 14 residues. The germline CDR1 and CDR2 sequences are KGHSH and LQKENI.

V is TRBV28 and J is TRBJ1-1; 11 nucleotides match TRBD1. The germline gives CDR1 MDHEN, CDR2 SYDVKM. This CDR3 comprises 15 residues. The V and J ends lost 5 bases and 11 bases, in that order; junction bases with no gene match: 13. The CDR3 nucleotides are TGTGCCAGCAGTGAAACGGGAGGACAGGGGGCGTCGGCTTTCTTT. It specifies CASSETGGQGASAFF. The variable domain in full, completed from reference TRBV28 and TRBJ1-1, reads DVKVTQSSRYLVKRTGEKVFLECVQDMDHENMFWYRQDPGLGLRLIYFSYDVKMKEKGDIPEGYSVSREKKERFSLILESASTNQTSMYLCASSETGGQGASAFFGQGTRLTVV.

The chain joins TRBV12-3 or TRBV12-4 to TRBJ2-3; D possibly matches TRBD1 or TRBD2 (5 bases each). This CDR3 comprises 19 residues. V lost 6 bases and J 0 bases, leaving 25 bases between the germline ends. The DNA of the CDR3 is TGTGCCAGCAGGGCAGACTATCCGTTGGGGCCTATTAGCACAGATACGCAGTATTTT. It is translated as CASRADYPLGPISTDTQYF.

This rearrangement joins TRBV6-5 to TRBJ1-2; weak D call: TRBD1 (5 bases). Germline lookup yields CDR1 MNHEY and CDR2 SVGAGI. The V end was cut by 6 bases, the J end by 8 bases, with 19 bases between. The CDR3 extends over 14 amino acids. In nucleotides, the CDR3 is TGTGCCAGCAGCTACCTCGGGAGGGAGGGGGGCTACACCTTC. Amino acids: CASSYLGREGGYTF.